This TCR beta chain was recovered during a study of CD8 T cells in ankylosing spondylitis. This clonotype has only a few counts. Its specificity is not known. Study-wide results and limits: Relatively scarce in peripheral blood, disease-linked clones were CD8+. Reportedly, matched ankylosing spondylitis synovial fluid was significantly enriched for disease-linked clones. Earlier literature documents some of the motif variants in reactive arthritis synovial fluid and blood. Within ankylosing spondylitis blood, a TCR beta motif made up of eight or nine highly homologous variants appeared to be characteristic.

In TCRdb, the 5' RACE reads were re-called with MiXCR into one record per CDR3 protein. The data contain some 37,000 distinct CDR3 sequences, approximately 15% of them seen just once; the ten biggest clones take up 35% to 50%. The sequence was obtained from a male donor with ankylosing spondylitis or in good health (not recorded which). The sequenced sample was blood.

This chain's CDR3 is CASRLSGEQFF. CDR3 nucleotides: TGTGCCAGCAGGCTTTCCGGGGAGCAGTTCTTC. The rearrangement uses TRBV6-2 or TRBV6-3 and TRBJ2-1; D uncertain. Trimming stripped 6 bases from V and 10 bases from J, with 10 bases between. Germline loops: CDR1 MNHEY, CDR2 SVGEGT. This CDR3 comprises 11 residues.